Listed here is a single T cell receptor beta chain. This CDR3 contains 13 residues. With 2 bases removed from V and 4 bases from J, the gap between germline ends came to 8 bases. Germline CDR1 is LGHDT and CDR2 is YNNKEL (reference sequence). TCRdb processed the RT-PCR reads anew with MiXCR; each CDR3 protein has one entry. Altogether about 160,000 distinct CDR3 sequences are present, 30% to 45% being singletons, with the ten largest covering approximately 50%. The data belong to a study of patients and donors after allogeneic stem cell transplantation. Source material: blood, either unsorted or a sorted T cell fraction (not recorded which). This chain uses TRBV3-1 with TRBJ1-1; D not certain. This receptor was taken from a human donor who was either an allogeneic HSCT recipient or a stem cell or donor lymphocyte infusion donor (not recorded which). It is not recorded whose cells these are; they may come from a transplant donor. The CDR3 sequence is CASSQTSGTEAFF. DNA for the CDR3: TGTGCCAGCAGCCAAACTAGCGGCACTGAAGCTTTCTTT.